Following are 17 T cell receptor beta chains from one sample sequenced in a study of patients and donors after allogeneic stem cell transplantation. MiXCR, applied by TCRdb to the RT-PCR reads, yields one record per CDR3 protein. The sample lists around 150,000 distinct CDR3 sequences; approximately 35% were seen once. Sequenced: blood, either unsorted or a sorted T cell fraction (not recorded which). These receptors originate from a human donor who was either an allogeneic HSCT recipient or a stem cell or donor lymphocyte infusion donor (not recorded which). It is not recorded whose cells these are; they may come from a transplant donor.

This clonotype appeared a few times. This chain connects TRBV7-2 to TRBJ1-2; possibly TRBD1 for D (5 bases). The CDR3 consists of 11 residues. Trimming cost V 3 bases and J 8 bases, with 7 bases left between them. Per germline, CDR1 SGHTA and CDR2 FQGNSA. CDR3 loop: CASSFRGGYTF. The CDR3 DNA is TGTGCCAGCAGCTTTAGGGGAGGCTACACCTTC.

The table lists this clonotype with a few counts. V gene TRBV15 combines with J gene TRBJ1-4; D unresolved. V dropped 1 base and J dropped 5 bases, with 11 bases sitting between them. CDR1 LNHNV and CDR2 YYDKDF come from the germline V gene (reference sequence). The CDR3 spans 15 residues. CDR3 DNA sequence: TGTGCCACCAGCAGAGTTGATCCCCGGAATGAAAAACTGTTTTTT. This sequence encodes CATSRVDPRNEKLFF.

V and J are TRBV6-5 and TRBJ1-2; D is unresolved. CDR3 length: 13 amino acids. From germline, CDR1 is MNHEY and CDR2 SVGAGI. With 4 bases removed from V and 8 bases from J, the gap between germline ends came to 14 bases. CDR3 amino acids: CASSSVDGGGYTF. DNA of the CDR3: TGTGCCAGCAGTTCCGTGGACGGAGGAGGCTACACCTTC.

This clonotype was recorded a few times. V usage is TRBV12-3 or TRBV12-4 and J usage is TRBJ2-3, with TRBD1 identical over 9 bases. CDR3 length equals 17 residues. With V trimmed by 3 bases and J by 2 bases, 9 bases remained unmatched. The CDR3 DNA is TGTGCCAGCAGTTTGGGGGACAGGGCCCAACCCACAGATACGCAGTATTTT. Its translation: CASSLGDRAQPTDTQYF.

The V and J genes are TRBV28 and TRBJ1-2; TRBD1 matches 10 bases. Germline CDR1 and CDR2: MDHEN and SYDVKM. V shed 3 bases and J 7 bases; nucleotides not matched to a gene: 5. The CDR3 covers 14 residues. The DNA of the CDR3 is TGTGCCAGCAGTTTGACAGGGGGCGCGGTTGGCTACACCTTC. This encodes CASSLTGGAVGYTF.

A few counts support this clonotype. This chain uses TRBV7-9 with TRBJ2-5; perhaps TRBD1 as D (6 bases). This CDR3 contains 13 residues. Germline lookup yields CDR1 SEHNR and CDR2 FQNEAQ (reference sequence). Trimming stripped 0 bases from V and 4 bases from J, with 6 bases between. The chain's CDR3 is CASSLAGAETQYF. CDR3 coding DNA: TGTGCCAGCAGCTTAGCGGGGGCAGAGACCCAGTACTTC.

This clonotype has a count of ten or more. The gene calls are TRBV5-1 and TRBJ1-2; D gene unclear. Trimming stripped 0 bases from V and 5 bases from J, with 11 bases between. This CDR3 region has 14 residues. Germline assignment: CDR1 SGHRS and CDR2 YFSETQ. The CDR3 is CASSLADQVYGYTF. CDR3 coding DNA: TGCGCCAGCAGCTTGGCAGATCAAGTTTATGGCTACACCTTC.

In this sample, this clonotype turned up a few times. The V gene is TRBV5-1, the J gene TRBJ2-1; 8 bases align to TRBD1. The CDR3 is 15 amino acids. After removal of 9 bases from V and 2 bases from J, the junction contained 10 bases not matched to a gene. Per germline, CDR1 SGHRS and CDR2 YFSETQ. This CDR3 is CATSLDRGPYNEQFF. In DNA form, the CDR3 reads TGCGCCACCTCCCTCGACAGGGGACCCTACAATGAGCAGTTCTTC.

J is TRBJ2-5 and V is TRBV25-1; D may be TRBD1 or TRBD2 (5 bases each). CDR3 length: 16 amino acids. The V gene's germline CDR1 is MGHDK and CDR2 SYGVNS. V lost 1 base, J lost 5 bases, and 17 bases lay in between. The CDR3 is CASSESLSRQRETQYF. The CDR3 DNA sequence: TGTGCCAGCAGTGAATCCCTTTCTAGACAGCGGGAGACCCAGTACTTC. The entire variable domain, with the rest obtained from reference TRBV25-1 and TRBJ2-5, is as follows: EADIYQTPRYLVIGTGKKITLECSQTMGHDKMYWYQQDPGMELHLIHYSYGVNSTEKGDLSSESTVSRIRTEHFPLTLESARPSHTSQYLCASSESLSRQRETQYFGPGTRLLVL.

This sequence joins TRBV27 and TRBJ1-1; tentative D call: TRBD1 (6 bases). The length of the CDR3 is 15 residues. V was shortened by 2 bases and J by 1 base, with 11 bases between the two germline ends. CDR1 is MNHEY, CDR2 SMNVEV, per germline (reference sequence). The DNA for the CDR3 is TGTGCCAGCAGTTTAGGGGGGCGAGGGAACACTGAAGCTTTCTTT. Its protein product is CASSLGGRGNTEAFF.

There are many counts of this clonotype. An end of the junction does not agree with germline; a read error may underlie this. The CDR3 region is CASRPTNHTDGNQPQHF. Here the CDR3 DNA reads TGTGCTAGCAGGCCTACGAACCACACCGATGGCAATCAGCCCCAGCATTTT. This chain connects TRBV7-7 to TRBJ1-5; D is ambiguous. Germline V gene lookup returns CDR1 SSHAT and CDR2 FNYEAQ (reference sequence). This CDR3 has 17 residues.

This clonotype was counted a few times. This chain uses TRBV5-1 with TRBJ2-3; no firm D call. This CDR3 has 16 amino acids. From germline, CDR1 is SGHRS and CDR2 YFSETQ. V shed 1 base and J shed 4 bases, with 16 bases lying between them. CDR3 sequence reads: CASSLFQASPSDTQYF. For the CDR3, the DNA is TGCGCCAGCAGCTTGTTCCAAGCTTCCCCGTCAGATACGCAGTATTTT.

This sequence joins TRBV20-1 and TRBJ1-5; D unclear. Between the trimmed V and J ends, which lost 1 base and 4 bases, there was a span of 14 bases. Germline assignment: CDR1 DFQATT and CDR2 SNEGSKA (reference sequence). The CDR3 spans 15 residues. The CDR3 is CSARVSGPPNQPQHF. For the CDR3, the DNA is TGCAGTGCTAGAGTCAGCGGTCCTCCTAATCAGCCCCAGCATTTT.

The chain recombines TRBV12-3 or TRBV12-4 with TRBJ2-6; no reliable D call. The CDR3 loop spans 12 amino acids. V lost 5 bases, J lost 11 bases, and 10 bases lay in between. The DNA for the CDR3 is TGTGCCAGCAGTCCGGCTGGGGACGTCCTGACTTTC. It encodes CASSPAGDVLTF.

The chain couples TRBV6-6 to TRBJ2-1; 7 positions match TRBD2. The CDR3 loop spans 16 amino acids. The trim removed 7 bases at V and 5 bases at J, leaving 14 bases unmatched. The V gene's germline CDR1 is MNHNY and CDR2 SVGAGI (reference sequence). CDR3 in amino acids: CASTDMGGTRDNEQFF. The CDR3 bases are TGTGCCAGCACCGATATGGGGGGGACGAGGGACAATGAGCAGTTCTTC.

J is TRBJ1-1 and V is TRBV12-3 or TRBV12-4, with unresolved D. Trimming left V 1 base short and J 0 bases short, with 12 bases between. The CDR3 is 16 amino acids. For the CDR3, the DNA is TGTGCCAGCAGTTTAGGCAAGGGATTCATGAACACTGAAGCTTTCTTT. Translation: CASSLGKGFMNTEAFF.

This chain uses TRBV9 with TRBJ2-3; D might be TRBD1 (5 bases). V was cut by 3 bases and J by 6 bases, with 23 bases left in between. The CDR3 runs to 17 residues. CDR1 and CDR2 from the germline V gene are SGDLS and YYNGEE. As DNA, the CDR3 is TGTGCCAGCAGCGGCCTACAGGCCGTTGAGTCAGCGGATACGCAGTATTTT. This sequence encodes CASSGLQAVESADTQYF.